The clone carrying this TCR beta chain ranks as medium-sized (0.01 to 0.1%). What it binds is unknown. This entry is derived from a study of neoadjuvant anti-PD-1 for oral cavity cancer. Notes on the study in general: Expansion of preexisting intratumoral clones was suggested to aid response.

Generated by immunoSEQ multiplex PCR, the TCRdb table keeps only in-frame clones and is missing some. The table lists approximately 16,000 clones, 36% of them singletons. V was cut by 0 bases and J by 0 bases, with 9 bases left in between. From germline, CDR1 is SGHRS and CDR2 YFSETQ. This CDR3 comprises 15 residues. Time point here: after neoadjuvant nivolumab, at surgical resection. Patients were newly diagnosed with stage II-IVA oral cavity squamous cell carcinoma without prior systemic or radiation treatment. The origin of this receptor is a person between 40 and 85 years old with oral cavity squamous cell carcinoma. This chain connects TRBV5-1 to TRBJ1-1; D remains unclear. Specimen: tumor tissue, collected after nivolumab (anti-PD-1) treatment. DNA for the CDR3: TGCGCCAGCAGCTTGGACGGTCCAATGAACACTGAAGCTTTCTTT. Translation gives CASSLDGPMNTEAFF.